This T cell receptor beta chain is from a study of cytomegalovirus exposure and HLA in healthy donors. Overall study results and limits: Earlier findings revealed that most TCR beta V segments proved productive either about 87% or about 30% of the time. Later analysis identified a missense DCLRE1C variant that was linked to TCR beta V- and J-gene trimming. The authors judged a highly shared variant cluster likely a sequencing artifact. In the analysis, some V segments, TRBV6-2 and TRBV6-3 included, were excluded as indistinguishable.

Points on this clone: Antigen unknown.

The germline V and J ends were trimmed by 6 bases and 8 bases, with 14 bases remaining between them. This CDR3 is built from 13 residues. The germline V gene encodes CDR1 MGHDK and CDR2 SYGVNS. In the PCR, 60 Vbeta and 13 Jbeta primers were used. TCRdb keeps only in-frame clones here, not all; method: immunoSEQ multiplex PCR. The table for this sample gives approximately 120,000 clones. Material for sequencing was PBMCs. This TCR derives from a man aged 25-40 years in good health and CMV-seronegative. The chain carries TRBV25-1 and TRBJ1-3; D remains unclear. The CDR3 coding sequence is TGTGCCAGCAGAGGAATCTCCAGCGACACCATATATTTT. Translating it yields CASRGISSDTIYF.